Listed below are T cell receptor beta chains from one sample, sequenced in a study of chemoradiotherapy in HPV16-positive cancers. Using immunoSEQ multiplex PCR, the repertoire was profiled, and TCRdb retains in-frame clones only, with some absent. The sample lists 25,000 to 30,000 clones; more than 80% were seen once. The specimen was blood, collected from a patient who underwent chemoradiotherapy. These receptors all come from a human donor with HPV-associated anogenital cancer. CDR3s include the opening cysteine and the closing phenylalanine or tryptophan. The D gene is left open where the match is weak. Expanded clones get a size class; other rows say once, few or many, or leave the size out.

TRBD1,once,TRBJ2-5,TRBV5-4,CASRSGTGITQYF,TGTGCCAGCAGATCCGGGACAGGGATTACCCAGTACTTC
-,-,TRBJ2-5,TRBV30,CAWSLEAGYQETQYF,TGTGCCTGGAGCCTAGAAGCAGGGTACCAAGAGACCCAGTACTTC
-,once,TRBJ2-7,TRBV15,CATSTIGQGPYEQYF,TGTGCCACCAGCACCATCGGGCAGGGCCCCTACGAGCAGTACTTC
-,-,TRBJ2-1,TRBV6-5,CASSWDTDSYNEQFF,TGTGCCAGCAGTTGGGACACAGATTCCTACAATGAGCAGTTCTTC
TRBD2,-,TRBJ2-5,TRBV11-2,CASSPGTSGRGETQYF,TGTGCCAGCAGCCCCGGGACTAGCGGGAGAGGAGAGACCCAGTACTTC
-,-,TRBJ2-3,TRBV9,CASSSTSASRGSVTDTQYF,TGTGCCAGCAGCTCCACCTCCGCGAGTCGGGGTAGCGTCACAGATACGCAGTATTTT
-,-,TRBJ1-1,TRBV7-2,CASSTYTGYTEAFF,TGTGCCAGCAGCACCTATACAGGGTACACTGAAGCTTTCTTT
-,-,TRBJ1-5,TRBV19,CASSTGVNQPQHF,TGTGCCAGTAGTACAGGGGTGAATCAGCCCCAGCATTTT
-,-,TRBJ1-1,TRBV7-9,CASSLGRTEAFF,TGTGCCAGCAGCTTAGGTCGCACTGAAGCTTTCTTT
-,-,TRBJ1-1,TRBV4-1,CASSQPSSLAATEAFF,TGCGCCAGCAGCCAACCCTCTTCTCTTGCGGCCACTGAAGCTTTCTTT
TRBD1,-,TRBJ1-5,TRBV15,CATTTDREGNQPQHF,TGTGCCACCACCACGGACAGGGAAGGCAATCAGCCCCAGCATTTT
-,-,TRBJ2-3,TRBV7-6,CASSLYGSTDTQYF,TGTGCCAGCAGCTTATATGGTTCCACCGATACGCAGTATTTT
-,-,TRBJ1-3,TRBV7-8,CASSPSLGGRGNTIYF,TGTGCCAGCAGCCCCTCCCTGGGGGGGCGGGGAAACACCATATATTTT
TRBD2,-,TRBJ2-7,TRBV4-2,CASSQGLAGAYEQYF,TGTGCCAGCAGCCAAGGCCTAGCGGGAGCCTACGAGCAGTACTTC
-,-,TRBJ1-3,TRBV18,CASSRGDGNTIYF,TGTGCCAGCTCACGGGGGGATGGAAACACCATATATTTT
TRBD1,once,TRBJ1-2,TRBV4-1,CASSQGDRGYGYTF,TGCGCCAGCAGCCAAGGGGACAGGGGGTATGGCTACACCTTC
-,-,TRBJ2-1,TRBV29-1,CSVEVRGSYNEQFF,TGCAGCGTTGAAGTTCGGGGAAGCTACAATGAGCAGTTCTTC
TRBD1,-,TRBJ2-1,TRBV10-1,CASSTAGTDINEQFF,TGCGCCAGCAGTACCGCCGGGACAGACATCAATGAGCAGTTCTTC
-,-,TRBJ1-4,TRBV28,CASSSPGGGTNEKLFF,TGTGCCAGCAGTTCCCCAGGAGGGGGAACTAATGAAAAACTGTTTTTT
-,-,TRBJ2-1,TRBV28,CASSTPSGVDEQFF,TGTGCCAGCAGTACCCCCAGTGGGGTTGATGAGCAGTTCTTC
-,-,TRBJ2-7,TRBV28,CASRGGGTNSYEQYF,TGTGCCAGCAGGGGCGGTGGGACAAACTCCTACGAGCAGTACTTC
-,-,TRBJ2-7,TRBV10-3,CAISEWTRISSYEQYF,TGTGCCATCAGTGAATGGACGAGAATTAGCTCCTACGAGCAGTACTTC
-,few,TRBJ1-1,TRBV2,CASSRVMNTEAFF,TGTGCCAGCAGTAGAGTCATGAACACTGAAGCTTTCTTT
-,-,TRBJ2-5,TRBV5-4,CASSLGAGQETQYF,TGTGCCAGCAGCTTGGGAGCTGGGCAAGAGACCCAGTACTTC